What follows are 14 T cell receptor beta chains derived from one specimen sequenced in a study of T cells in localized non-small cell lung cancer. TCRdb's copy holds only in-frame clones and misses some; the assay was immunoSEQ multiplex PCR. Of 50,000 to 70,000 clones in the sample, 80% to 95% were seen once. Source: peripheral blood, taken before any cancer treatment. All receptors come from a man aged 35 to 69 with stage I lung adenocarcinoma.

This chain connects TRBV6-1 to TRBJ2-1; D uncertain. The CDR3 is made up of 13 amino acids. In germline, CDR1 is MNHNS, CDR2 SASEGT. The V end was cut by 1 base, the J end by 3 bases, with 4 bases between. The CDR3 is CASSEGDYNEQFF. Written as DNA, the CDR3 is TGTGCCAGCAGTGAAGGGGACTACAATGAGCAGTTCTTC.

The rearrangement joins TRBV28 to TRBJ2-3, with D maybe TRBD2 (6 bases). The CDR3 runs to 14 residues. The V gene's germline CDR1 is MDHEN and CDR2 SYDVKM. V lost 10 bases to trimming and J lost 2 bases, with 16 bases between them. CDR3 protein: CATNEEGSTDTQYF. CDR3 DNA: TGTGCCACCAATGAGGAGGGATCCACAGATACGCAGTATTTT. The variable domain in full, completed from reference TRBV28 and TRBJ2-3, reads DVKVTQSSRYLVKRTGEKVFLECVQDMDHENMFWYRQDPGLGLRLIYFSYDVKMKEKGDIPEGYSVSREKKERFSLILESASTNQTSMYLCATNEEGSTDTQYFGPGTRLTVL.

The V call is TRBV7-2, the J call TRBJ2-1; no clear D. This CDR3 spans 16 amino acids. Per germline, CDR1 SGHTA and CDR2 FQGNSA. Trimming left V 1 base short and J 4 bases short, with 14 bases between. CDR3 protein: CASSLEGYQRYNEQFF. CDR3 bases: TGTGCCAGCAGCTTAGAAGGCTACCAGAGATACAATGAGCAGTTCTTC.

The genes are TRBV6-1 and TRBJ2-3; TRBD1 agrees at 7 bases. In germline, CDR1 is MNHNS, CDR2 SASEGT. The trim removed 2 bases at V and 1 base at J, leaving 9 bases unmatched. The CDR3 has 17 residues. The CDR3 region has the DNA TGTGCCAGCAGTGAACTAACAGGGGCCCAAGGCACAGATACGCAGTATTTT. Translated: CASSELTGAQGTDTQYF.

Written as DNA, the CDR3 is TGCGCCAGCAGCCCGGGACATTCGAACACCGGGGAGCTGTTTTTT. Residues: CASSPGHSNTGELFF. The rearrangement joins TRBV5-1 to TRBJ2-2, with a tentative D call TRBD1 (6 bases). The CDR3 totals 15 residues. Trimming removed 4 bases at V and 0 bases at J, with 10 bases between. The germline CDR1 and CDR2 sequences are SGHRS and YFSETQ.

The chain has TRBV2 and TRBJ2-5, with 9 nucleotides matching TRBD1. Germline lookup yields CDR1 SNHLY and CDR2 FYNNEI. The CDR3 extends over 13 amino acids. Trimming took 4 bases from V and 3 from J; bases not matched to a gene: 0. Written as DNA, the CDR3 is TGTGCCAGCAGTGGGGACAGGGAAGAGACCCAGTACTTC. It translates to CASSGDREETQYF.

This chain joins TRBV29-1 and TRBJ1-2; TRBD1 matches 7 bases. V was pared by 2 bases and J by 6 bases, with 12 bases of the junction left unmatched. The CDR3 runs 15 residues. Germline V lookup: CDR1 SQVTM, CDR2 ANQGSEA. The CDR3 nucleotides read TGCAGCGTTGAAAGGGACAGACCTTCTAAGGATGGCTACACCTTC. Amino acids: CSVERDRPSKDGYTF.

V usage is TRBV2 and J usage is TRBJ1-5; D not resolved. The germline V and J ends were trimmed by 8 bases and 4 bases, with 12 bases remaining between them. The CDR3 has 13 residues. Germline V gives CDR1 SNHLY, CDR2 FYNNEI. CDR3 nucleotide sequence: TGTGCCAGCGGGCCCAACTCTAATCAGCCCCAGCATTTT. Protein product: CASGPNSNQPQHF. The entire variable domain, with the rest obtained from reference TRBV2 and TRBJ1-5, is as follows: EPEVTQTPSHQVTQMGQEVILRCVPISNHLYFYWYRQILGQKVEFLVSFYNNEISEKSEIFDDQFSVERPDGSNFTLKIRSTKLEDSAMYFCASGPNSNQPQHFGDGTRLSIL.

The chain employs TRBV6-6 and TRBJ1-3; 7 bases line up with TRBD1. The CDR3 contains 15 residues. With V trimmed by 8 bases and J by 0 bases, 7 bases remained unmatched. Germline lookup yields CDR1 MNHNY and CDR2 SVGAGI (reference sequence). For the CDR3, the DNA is TGTGCCAGCGGGCTGGGGGACAGCTCTGGAAACACCATATATTTT. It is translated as CASGLGDSSGNTIYF.

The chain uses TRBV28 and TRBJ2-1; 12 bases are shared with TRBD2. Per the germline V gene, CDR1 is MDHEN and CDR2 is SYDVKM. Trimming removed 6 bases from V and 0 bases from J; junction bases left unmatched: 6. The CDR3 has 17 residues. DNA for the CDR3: TGTGCCAGCAGGCTAGCGGGAGGGCCCAGCTCCTACAATGAGCAGTTCTTC. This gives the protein CASRLAGGPSSYNEQFF.

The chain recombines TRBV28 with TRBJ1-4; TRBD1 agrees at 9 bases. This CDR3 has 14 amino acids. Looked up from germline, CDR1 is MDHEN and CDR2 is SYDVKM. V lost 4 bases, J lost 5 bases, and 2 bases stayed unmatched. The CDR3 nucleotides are TGTGCCAGCAGTTCCGGGACAGGGAATGAAAAACTGTTTTTT. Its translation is CASSSGTGNEKLFF.

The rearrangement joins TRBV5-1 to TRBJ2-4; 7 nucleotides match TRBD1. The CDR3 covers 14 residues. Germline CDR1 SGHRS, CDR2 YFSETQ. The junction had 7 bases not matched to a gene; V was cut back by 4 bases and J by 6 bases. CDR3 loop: CASSGTGDLNIQYF. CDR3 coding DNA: TGCGCCAGCAGCGGAACAGGGGACCTAAACATTCAGTACTTC.

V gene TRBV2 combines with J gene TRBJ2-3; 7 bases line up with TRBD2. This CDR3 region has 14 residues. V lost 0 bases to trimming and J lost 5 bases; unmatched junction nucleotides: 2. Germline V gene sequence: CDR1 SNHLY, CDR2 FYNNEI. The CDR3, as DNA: TGTGCCAGCAGTGAAGCGGGAGGGGTAGATACGCAGTATTTT. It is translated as CASSEAGGVDTQYF.

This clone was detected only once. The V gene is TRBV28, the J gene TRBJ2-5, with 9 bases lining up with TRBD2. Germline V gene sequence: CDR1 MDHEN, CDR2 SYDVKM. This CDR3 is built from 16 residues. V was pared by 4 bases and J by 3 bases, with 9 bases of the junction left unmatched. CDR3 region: CASSSQGSSGKETQYF. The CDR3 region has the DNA TGTGCCAGCAGTTCCCAAGGGTCTAGCGGGAAAGAGACCCAGTACTTC.